The present TCR beta chain was sequenced within a study of T cells in Graves' hyperthyroidism and ophthalmopathy. Looking at the study overall: Peripheral blood was obtained at initial diagnosis, preceding any treatment.

Germline CDR1 MNHEY, CDR2 SMNVEV (reference sequence). The CDR3 extends over 12 amino acids. The junction had 0 bases not matched to a gene; V was cut back by 8 bases and J by 0 bases. What was amplified from RNA transcripts were TCR beta CDR3 regions. A first-round RT-PCR of the TCR CDR3 used the HTBI primer set. TCRdb called the multiplex PCR reads again in MiXCR, with one record for every CDR3 protein. The table lists about 380,000 distinct CDR3 sequences, under 20% of them singletons. Points from the study as a whole: A median 6.5 months before onset, the model predicted ophthalmopathy. Stable hyperthyroidism was separated from ophthalmopathy by a model based on 13 V-J features.

In the case of this clonotype: Its matching antigen is unknown.

Sequencing was done on a sample of blood. The chain carries TRBV27 and TRBJ1-2; the match to TRBD1 covers 7 bases. This clonotype originated in a man between 18 and 35 years old with Graves' ophthalmopathy. The CDR3 sequence is CASGTANYGYTF. Here the CDR3 DNA reads TGTGCCAGCGGGACAGCTAACTATGGCTACACCTTC.